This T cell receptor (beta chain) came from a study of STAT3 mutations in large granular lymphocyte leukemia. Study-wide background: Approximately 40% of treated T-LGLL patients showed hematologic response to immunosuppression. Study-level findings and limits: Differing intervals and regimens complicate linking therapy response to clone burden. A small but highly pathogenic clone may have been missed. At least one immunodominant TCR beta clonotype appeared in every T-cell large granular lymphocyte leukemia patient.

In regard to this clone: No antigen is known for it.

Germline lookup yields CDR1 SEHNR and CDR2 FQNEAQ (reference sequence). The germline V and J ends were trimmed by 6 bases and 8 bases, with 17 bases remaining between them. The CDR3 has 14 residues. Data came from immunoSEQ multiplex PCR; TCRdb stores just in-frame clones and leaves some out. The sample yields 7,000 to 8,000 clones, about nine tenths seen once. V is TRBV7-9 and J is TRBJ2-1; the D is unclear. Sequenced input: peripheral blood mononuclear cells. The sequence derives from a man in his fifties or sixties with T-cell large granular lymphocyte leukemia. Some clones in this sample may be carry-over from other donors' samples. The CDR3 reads CASRYGTQLHEQFF. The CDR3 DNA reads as TGTGCCAGCAGGTACGGAACGCAACTACATGAGCAGTTCTTC.